This T cell receptor beta chain is drawn from a study of blood T cell repertoires in COVID-19. Study summary: Both acute and convalescent COVID-19 samples were obtained from the United States, Italy and Spain. T cells, B-cell-depleted T cells, or PBMCs provided the cDNA or gDNA that served as material.

The CDR3 sequence is 14 residues long. Germline CDR1 reads MGHDK; CDR2 reads SYGVNS. The germline V and J ends were trimmed by 3 bases and 3 bases, with 11 bases remaining between them. Produced via immunoSEQ multiplex PCR; TCRdb's table is partial and in-frame only. The sample consists of approximately 670,000 clones, 75% to 90% of them appearing once. The specimen sequenced was peripheral blood. The receptor was derived from a woman aged 18-35 years with acute or convalescent COVID-19. The chain carries TRBV25-1 and TRBJ1-1, with a possible D match to TRBD1 (6 bases). The CDR3 region has the DNA TGTGCCAGCAGTGATCAACAGGGCGACACTGAAGCTTTCTTT. Protein product: CASSDQQGDTEAFF.